This T cell receptor (beta chain) was observed in a study of blood T cell repertoires in COVID-19. Study-wide background: T cells, B-cell-depleted T cells, or PBMCs supplied cDNA or gDNA.

Trimming left V 5 bases short and J 10 bases short, with 26 bases between. Germline lookup yields CDR1 SEHNR and CDR2 FQNEAQ (reference sequence). There are 16 residues in the CDR3. Profiled with immunoSEQ multiplex PCR; TCRdb holds only in-frame clones, not every one. Among about 150,000 clones listed, roughly four fifths were seen once. The TCR originated in a human donor with acute or convalescent COVID-19. The donor label of this sample is uncertain. The rearrangement links TRBV7-9 to TRBJ1-1; maybe TRBD1 (6 bases). Material for sequencing was peripheral blood. The CDR3, as DNA: TGTGCCAGCAGCCTCAATCCCGGGACACTGAACGCTCGAGCTTTCTTT. Amino acids: CASSLNPGTLNARAFF.